The TCR beta chain under discussion was sequenced for a study of response to subunit inactivated influenza vaccine listed by TCRdb under 2018. In terms of the full investigation: To follow how T cells responded to a trivalent subunit inactivated influenza vaccine, the researchers relied on deep quantitative profiling of the T cell receptor repertoire. Beyond this particular receptor, the publication reports: According to the authors, only a limited number of new T cells may be recruited by each seasonal influenza vaccination.

The sample holds a few counts of this clonotype. Its antigen specificity is not known. Base qualities were left out, and no much larger clone turns up one base away. V and J are truncated by 2 bases and 0 bases respectively, leaving an intervening sequence of 11 bases. The germline V gene encodes CDR1 SGHVS and CDR2 FQNEAQ. The CDR3 numbers 16 residues from cysteine through phenylalanine. Only the CDR3 region is kept as DNA, spanning 48 bases read in frame from base 1. The method was RT-PCR. Instrument on record: Illumina HiSeq 2500. Using fastp at Q25 and MiXCR, TCRdb reprocessed the public reads and kept productive beta chains. Entries that share a CDR3 protein sequence are merged under the most common genes and DNA. Across this sample there are about 610,000 distinct CDR3 sequences, with about 14% seen only once. The top ten hold around 10% of the sample.

The chain is encoded by TRBV7-8 joined to TRBJ2-1, with TRBD2 as a weak D call on 6 bases. The source is a man in his fifties who received an inactivated influenza vaccine. Donor details come from another sample of the same person, matched by shared clones. The sample in question was PBMCs from blood, obtained about 11 days after vaccination. CDR3 sequence: CASSLRRASSYNEQFF. The nucleotide sequence is TGTGCCAGCAGCTTAAGGAGGGCTAGCTCCTACAATGAGCAGTTCTTC.